Here is one TCR beta chain with its context. This entry comes from a study of shared clonotypes between healthy human individuals. The method was immunoSEQ multiplex PCR; TCRdb's version includes in-frame clones alone and lacks a portion of them. This sample has over 850,000 clones; about 84% occur once, and the top ten carry roughly 0.62%. Per germline, CDR1 MRHNA and CDR2 SNTAGT. V gave up 3 bases and J gave up 10 bases, with 14 bases separating them. The CDR3 length is 13 residues. The source of this sequence is a man younger than 35 in good health. Some clones in this sample may be carry-over from other donors' samples. The source material was memory CD4+ T cells from PBMCs. Subset specified: CD45RA-negative fraction. The chain links TRBV6-4 to TRBJ2-3; maybe TRBD2 (5 bases). The CDR3 DNA reads TGTGCCAGCAGTGAATCTGACGGGGTCGCGCAGTATTTT. Translating it yields CASSESDGVAQYF.